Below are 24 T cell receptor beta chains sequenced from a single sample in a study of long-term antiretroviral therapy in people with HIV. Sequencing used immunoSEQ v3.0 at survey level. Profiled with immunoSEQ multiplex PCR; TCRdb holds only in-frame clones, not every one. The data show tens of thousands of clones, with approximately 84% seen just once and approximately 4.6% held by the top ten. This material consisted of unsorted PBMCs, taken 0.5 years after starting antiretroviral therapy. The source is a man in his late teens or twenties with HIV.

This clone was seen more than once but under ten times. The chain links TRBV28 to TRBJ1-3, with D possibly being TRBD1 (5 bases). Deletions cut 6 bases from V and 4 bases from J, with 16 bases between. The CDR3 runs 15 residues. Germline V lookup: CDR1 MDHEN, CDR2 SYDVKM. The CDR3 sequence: CASSPAGAGGNTIYF. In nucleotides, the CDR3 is TGTGCCAGCAGCCCCGCCGGGGCGGGGGGAAACACCATATATTTT.

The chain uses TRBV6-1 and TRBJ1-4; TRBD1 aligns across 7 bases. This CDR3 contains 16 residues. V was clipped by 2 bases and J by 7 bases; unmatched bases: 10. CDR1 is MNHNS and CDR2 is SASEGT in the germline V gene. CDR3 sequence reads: CASSEFIGGSSEKLFF. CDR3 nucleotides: TGTGCCAGCAGTGAATTCATAGGGGGCTCTAGTGAAAAACTGTTTTTT.

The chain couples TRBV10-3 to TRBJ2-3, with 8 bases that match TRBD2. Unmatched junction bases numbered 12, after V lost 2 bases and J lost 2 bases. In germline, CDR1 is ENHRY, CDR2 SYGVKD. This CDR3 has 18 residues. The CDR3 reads CAISEPDYGLAATDTQYF. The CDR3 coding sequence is TGTGCCATCAGTGAGCCCGATTACGGACTAGCTGCCACAGATACGCAGTATTTT.

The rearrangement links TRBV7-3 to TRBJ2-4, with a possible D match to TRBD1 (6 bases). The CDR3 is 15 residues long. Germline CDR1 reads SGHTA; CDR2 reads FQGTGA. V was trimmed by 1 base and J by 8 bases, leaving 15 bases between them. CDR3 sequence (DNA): TGTGCCAGCAGCTTAATGGGCAGCCCAGGGGACATTCAGTACTTC. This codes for CASSLMGSPGDIQYF.

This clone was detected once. Written as DNA, the CDR3 is TGTGCCAGCAGCCCGGATCATAACTATGGCTACACCTTC. Its translation is CASSPDHNYGYTF. The chain employs TRBV14 and TRBJ1-2; unclear D gene. The CDR3 consists of 13 residues. V was trimmed by 4 bases and J by 1 base, leaving 7 bases between them. The V gene's germline CDR1 is SGHDN and CDR2 FVKESK.

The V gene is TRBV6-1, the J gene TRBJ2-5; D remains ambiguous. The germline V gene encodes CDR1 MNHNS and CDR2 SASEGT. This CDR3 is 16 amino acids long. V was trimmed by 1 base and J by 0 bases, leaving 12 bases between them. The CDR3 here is CASSEEVDGYQETQYF. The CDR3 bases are TGTGCCAGCAGTGAAGAGGTTGATGGGTACCAAGAGACCCAGTACTTC.

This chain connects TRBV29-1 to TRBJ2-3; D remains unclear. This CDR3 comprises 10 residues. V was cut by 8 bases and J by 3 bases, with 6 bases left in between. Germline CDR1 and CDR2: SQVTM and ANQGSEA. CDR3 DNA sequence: TGCAGCTCCTTTACAGATACGCAGTATTTT. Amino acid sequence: CSSFTDTQYF.

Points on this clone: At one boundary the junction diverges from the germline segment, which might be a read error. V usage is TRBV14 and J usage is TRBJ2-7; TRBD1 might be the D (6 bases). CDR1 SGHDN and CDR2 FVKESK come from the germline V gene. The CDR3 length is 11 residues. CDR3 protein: CASSQECTGKF. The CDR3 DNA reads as TGTGCCAGCAGCCAAGAGTGTACAGGGAAGTTC. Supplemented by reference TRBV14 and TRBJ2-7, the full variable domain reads EAGVTQFPSHSVIEKGQTVTLRCDPISGHDNLYWYRRVMGKEIKFLLHFVKESKQDESGMPNNRFLAERTGGTYSTLKVQPAELEDSGVYFCASSQECTGKFGPGTRLTVT.

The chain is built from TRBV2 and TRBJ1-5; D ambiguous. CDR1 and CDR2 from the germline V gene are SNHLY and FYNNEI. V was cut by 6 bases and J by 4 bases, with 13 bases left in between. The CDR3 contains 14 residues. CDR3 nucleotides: TGTGCCAGCAGAAATGTTGGGGTAAATCAGCCCCAGCATTTT. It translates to CASRNVGVNQPQHF.

The CDR3 region is CASSVAAASGPYEQYF. The CDR3 DNA reads TGTGCCAGCAGCGTAGCTGCGGCTAGCGGACCCTACGAGCAGTACTTC. V gene TRBV9 combines with J gene TRBJ2-7; 7 bases line up with TRBD2. Trimming removed 0 bases from V and 2 bases from J; junction bases left unmatched: 8. Germline CDR1 is SGDLS and CDR2 is YYNGEE. The CDR3 runs 16 residues.

DNA of the CDR3: TGTGCCAGCAGGGAACTAGCGGGGGGGCCTGGAGAGACCCAGTACTTC. Amino acid sequence: CASRELAGGPGETQYF. This chain links TRBV11-1 with TRBJ2-5; 13 bases map to TRBD2. The CDR3 covers 16 residues. The V and J ends lost 6 bases and 4 bases, in that order; junction bases with no gene match: 8. In germline, CDR1 is SGHAT, CDR2 FQDESV (reference sequence).

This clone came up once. The CDR3 region is CASSLDGYEQYF. The CDR3 nucleotides are TGTGCCAGCTCCCTGGACGGGTACGAGCAGTACTTC. The chain uses TRBV18 and TRBJ2-7; D unclear. Germline V gives CDR1 KGHSH, CDR2 LQKENI. V was shortened by 6 bases and J by 4 bases, with 10 bases between the two germline ends. The CDR3 spans 12 residues.

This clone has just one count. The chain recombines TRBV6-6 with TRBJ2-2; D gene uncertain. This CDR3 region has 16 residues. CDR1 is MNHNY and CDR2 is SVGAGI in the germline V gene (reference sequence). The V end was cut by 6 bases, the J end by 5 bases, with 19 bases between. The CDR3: CASRPSATDRTGELFF. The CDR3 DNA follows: TGTGCCAGCAGACCCTCGGCTACCGATCGTACCGGGGAGCTGTTTTTT.

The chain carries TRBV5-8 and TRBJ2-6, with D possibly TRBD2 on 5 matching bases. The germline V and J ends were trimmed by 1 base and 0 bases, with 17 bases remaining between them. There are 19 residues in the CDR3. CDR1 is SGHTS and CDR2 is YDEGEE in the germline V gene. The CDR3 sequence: CASSLLGSRTDSGANVLTF. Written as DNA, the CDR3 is TGTGCCAGCAGCTTGCTAGGGAGCAGGACGGACTCTGGGGCCAACGTCCTGACTTTC.

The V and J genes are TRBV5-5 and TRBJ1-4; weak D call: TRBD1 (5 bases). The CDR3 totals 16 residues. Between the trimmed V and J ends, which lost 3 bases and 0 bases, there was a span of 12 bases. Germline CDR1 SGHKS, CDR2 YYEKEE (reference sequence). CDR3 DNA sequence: TGTGCCAGCAGCTCCTCGCCGACAGCAACTAATGAAAAACTGTTTTTT. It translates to CASSSSPTATNEKLFF.

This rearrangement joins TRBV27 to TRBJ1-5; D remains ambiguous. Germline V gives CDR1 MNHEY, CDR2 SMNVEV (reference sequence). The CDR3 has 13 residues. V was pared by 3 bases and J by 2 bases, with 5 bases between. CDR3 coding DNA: TGTGCCAGCAGTTTTAGGGGCAATCAGCCCCAGCATTTT. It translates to CASSFRGNQPQHF.

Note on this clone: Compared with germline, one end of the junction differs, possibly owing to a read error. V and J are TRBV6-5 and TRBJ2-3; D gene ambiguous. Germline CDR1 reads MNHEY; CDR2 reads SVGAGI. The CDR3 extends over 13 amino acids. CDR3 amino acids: CASSNSYTDTQYF. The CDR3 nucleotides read TGTGCCAGCAGTAACTCATACACAGATACGCAGTATTTT.

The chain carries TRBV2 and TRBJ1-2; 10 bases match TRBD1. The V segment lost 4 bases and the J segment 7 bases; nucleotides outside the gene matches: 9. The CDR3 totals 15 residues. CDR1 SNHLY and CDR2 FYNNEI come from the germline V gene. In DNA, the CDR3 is TGTGCCAGCAGTGGGGACAGGGGACGTAATGTTGGCTACACCTTC. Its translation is CASSGDRGRNVGYTF.

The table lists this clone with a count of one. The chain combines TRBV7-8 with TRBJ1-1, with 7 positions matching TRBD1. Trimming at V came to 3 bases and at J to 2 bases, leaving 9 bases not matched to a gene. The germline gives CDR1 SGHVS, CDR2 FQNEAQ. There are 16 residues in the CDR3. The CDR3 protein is CASSFRDSSPNTEAFF. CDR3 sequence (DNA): TGTGCCAGCAGCTTTCGGGACAGTTCTCCCAACACTGAAGCTTTCTTT.

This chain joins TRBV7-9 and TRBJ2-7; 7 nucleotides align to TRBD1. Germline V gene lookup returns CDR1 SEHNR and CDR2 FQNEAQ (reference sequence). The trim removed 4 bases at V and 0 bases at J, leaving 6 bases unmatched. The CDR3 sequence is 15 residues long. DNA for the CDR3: TGTGCCAGCAGCTCTCGGACAGGTAGCTCCTACGAGCAGTACTTC. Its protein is CASSSRTGSSYEQYF.

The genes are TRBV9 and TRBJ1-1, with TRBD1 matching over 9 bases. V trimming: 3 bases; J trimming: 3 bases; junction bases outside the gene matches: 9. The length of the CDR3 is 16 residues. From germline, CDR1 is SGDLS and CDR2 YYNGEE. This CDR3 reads CASSADGTGWDTEAFF. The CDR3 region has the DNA TGTGCCAGCAGCGCCGACGGGACAGGGTGGGACACTGAAGCTTTCTTT.

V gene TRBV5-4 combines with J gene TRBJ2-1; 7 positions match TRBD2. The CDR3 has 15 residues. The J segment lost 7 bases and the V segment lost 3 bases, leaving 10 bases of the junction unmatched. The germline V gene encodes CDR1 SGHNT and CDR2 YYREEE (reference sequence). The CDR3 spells CASSWGGEVKNEQFF. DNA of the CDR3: TGTGCCAGCAGCTGGGGGGGGGAGGTTAAGAATGAGCAGTTCTTC.

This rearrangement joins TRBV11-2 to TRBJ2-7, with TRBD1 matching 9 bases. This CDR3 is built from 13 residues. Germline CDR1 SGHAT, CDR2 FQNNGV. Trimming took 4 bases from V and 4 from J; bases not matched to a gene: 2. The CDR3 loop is CASSSGQGYEQYF. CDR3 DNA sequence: TGTGCCAGCAGCTCTGGACAGGGGTACGAGCAGTACTTC.

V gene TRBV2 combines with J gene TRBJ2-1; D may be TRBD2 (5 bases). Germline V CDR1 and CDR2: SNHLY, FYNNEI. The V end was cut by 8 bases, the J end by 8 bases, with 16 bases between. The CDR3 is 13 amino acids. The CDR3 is CASFGVLQYEQFF. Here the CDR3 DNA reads TGTGCCAGCTTCGGGGTGTTACAATATGAGCAGTTCTTC.